Each of the 2 T cell receptor beta chains below was sequenced from the same sample in a study of CD8+CD57+ T cells in acquired aplastic anemia. TCR beta VDJ and CDR3 profiling used genomic DNA as template. TCRdb reanalysed the reads using MiXCR and keeps one entry per CDR3 protein. This repertoire shows roughly 160,000 distinct CDR3 sequences, 60% to 70% found once; its top ten account for about 41%. Specimen: sorted CD4+, CD8+, or CD8+CD57+ T cells (not recorded which) from PBMCs. The receptors shown here come from a human donor in good health.

In nucleotides, the CDR3 is TGTGCCAGTAGAGCGGGCGCGGTGACTGAAGCTTTCTTT. It translates to CASRAGAVTEAFF. The chain couples TRBV19 to TRBJ1-1; D is ambiguous. Germline CDR1 reads LNHDA; CDR2 reads SQIVND (reference sequence). The CDR3 covers 13 residues. The V gene lost 6 bases and the J gene lost 5 bases, with 13 bases spanning the gap.

This chain joins TRBV4-3 and TRBJ1-1; D remains ambiguous. The germline CDR1 and CDR2 sequences are LGHNA and YSLEER. This CDR3 region has 13 residues. Trimming left V 6 bases short and J 1 base short, with 9 bases between. CDR3 sequence reads: CASSWTRNTEAFF. The CDR3 DNA reads as TGCGCCAGCAGTTGGACCCGGAACACTGAAGCTTTCTTT.